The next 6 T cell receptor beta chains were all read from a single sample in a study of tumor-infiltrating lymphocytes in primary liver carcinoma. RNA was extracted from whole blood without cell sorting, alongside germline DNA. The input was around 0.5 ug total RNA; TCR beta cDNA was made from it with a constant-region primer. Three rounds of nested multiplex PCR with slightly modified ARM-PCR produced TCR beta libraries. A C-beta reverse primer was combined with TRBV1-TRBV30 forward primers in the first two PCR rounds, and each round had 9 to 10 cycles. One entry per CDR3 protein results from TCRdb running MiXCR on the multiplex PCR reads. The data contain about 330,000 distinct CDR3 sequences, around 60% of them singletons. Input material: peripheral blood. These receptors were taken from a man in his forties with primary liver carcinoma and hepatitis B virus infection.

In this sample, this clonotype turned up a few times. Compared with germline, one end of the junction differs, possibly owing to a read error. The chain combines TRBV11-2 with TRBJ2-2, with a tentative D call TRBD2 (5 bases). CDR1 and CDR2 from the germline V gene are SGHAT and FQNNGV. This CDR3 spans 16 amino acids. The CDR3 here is CAGSLKVNANTGELYF. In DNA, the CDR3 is TGTGCCGGCAGCTTAAAGGTTAATGCGAACACCGGGGAGCTGTATTTT. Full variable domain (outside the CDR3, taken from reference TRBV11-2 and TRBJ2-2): EAGVAQSPRYKIIEKRQSVAFWCNPISGHATLYWYQQILGQGPKLLIQFQNNGVVDDSQLPKDRFSAERLKGVDSTLKIQPAKLEDSAVYLCAGSLKVNANTGELYFGEGSRLTVL.

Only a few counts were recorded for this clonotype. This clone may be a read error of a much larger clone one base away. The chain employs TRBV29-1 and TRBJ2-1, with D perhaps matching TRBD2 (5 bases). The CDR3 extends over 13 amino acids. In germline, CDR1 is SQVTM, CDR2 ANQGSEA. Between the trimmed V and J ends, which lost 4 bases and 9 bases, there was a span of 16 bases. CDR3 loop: CSVGASRNVEQFF. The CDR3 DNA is TGCAGCGTTGGAGCTAGCAGGAACGTTGAGCAGTTCTTC.

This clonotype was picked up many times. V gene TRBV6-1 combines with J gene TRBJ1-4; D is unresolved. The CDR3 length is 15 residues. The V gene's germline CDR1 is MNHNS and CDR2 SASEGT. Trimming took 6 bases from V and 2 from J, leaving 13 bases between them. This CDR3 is CASRQVVETNEKLFF. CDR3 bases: TGTGCCAGCAGGCAAGTTGTGGAGACTAATGAAAAACTGTTTTTT.

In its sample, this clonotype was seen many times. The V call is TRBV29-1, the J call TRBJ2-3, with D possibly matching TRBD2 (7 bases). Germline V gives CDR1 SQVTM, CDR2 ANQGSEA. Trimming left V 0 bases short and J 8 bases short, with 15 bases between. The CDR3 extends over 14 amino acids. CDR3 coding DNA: TGCAGCGTTGAAGACGTGGGGGGGGCAGTTACGCAGTATTTT. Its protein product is CSVEDVGGAVTQYF.

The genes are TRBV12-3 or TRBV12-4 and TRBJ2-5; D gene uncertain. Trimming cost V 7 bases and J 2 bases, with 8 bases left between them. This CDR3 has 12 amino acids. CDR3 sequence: CASNLAQETQYF. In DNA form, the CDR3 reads TGTGCCAGCAATTTGGCGCAAGAGACCCAGTACTTC.

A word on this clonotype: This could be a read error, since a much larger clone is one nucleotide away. The CDR3, as DNA: TGTGTCAGCAGCGCGGGACAGGGGTTTTCCAAGGAGACCCAGTACTTC. Protein sequence: CVSSAGQGFSKETQYF. The chain employs TRBV11-3 and TRBJ2-5; 10 bases fit TRBD1. The CDR3 contains 16 residues. The V gene's germline CDR1 is SGHNT and CDR2 YENEEA.